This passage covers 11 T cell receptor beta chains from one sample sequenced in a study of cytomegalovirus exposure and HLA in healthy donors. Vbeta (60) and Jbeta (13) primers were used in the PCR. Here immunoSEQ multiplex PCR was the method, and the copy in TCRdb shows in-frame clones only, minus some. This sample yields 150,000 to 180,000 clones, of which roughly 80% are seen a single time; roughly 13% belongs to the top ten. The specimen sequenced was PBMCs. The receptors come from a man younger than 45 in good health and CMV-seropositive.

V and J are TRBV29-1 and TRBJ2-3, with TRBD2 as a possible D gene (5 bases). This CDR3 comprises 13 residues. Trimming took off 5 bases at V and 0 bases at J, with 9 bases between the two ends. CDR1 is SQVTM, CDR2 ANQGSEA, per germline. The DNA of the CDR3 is TGCAGCGTTACTAGTCGGAGCACAGATACGCAGTATTTT. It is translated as CSVTSRSTDTQYF.

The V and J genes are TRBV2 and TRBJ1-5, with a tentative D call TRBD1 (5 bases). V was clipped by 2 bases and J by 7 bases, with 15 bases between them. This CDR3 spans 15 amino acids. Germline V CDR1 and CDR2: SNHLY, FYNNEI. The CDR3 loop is CASSEMGQGWQPQHF. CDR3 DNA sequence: TGTGCCAGCAGTGAAATGGGTCAGGGTTGGCAGCCCCAGCATTTT.

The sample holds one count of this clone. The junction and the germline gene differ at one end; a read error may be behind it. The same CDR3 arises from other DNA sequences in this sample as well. Written as DNA, the CDR3 is TGTGCTAGCAGTTTCAAAGAGAGCTCCTACAATGAGCAGTTCTTC. Encoded protein: CASSFKESSYNEQFF. The V call is TRBV2, the J call TRBJ2-1; D is uncertain. CDR1 and CDR2 (germline): SNHLY, FYNNEI. The CDR3 consists of 15 residues.

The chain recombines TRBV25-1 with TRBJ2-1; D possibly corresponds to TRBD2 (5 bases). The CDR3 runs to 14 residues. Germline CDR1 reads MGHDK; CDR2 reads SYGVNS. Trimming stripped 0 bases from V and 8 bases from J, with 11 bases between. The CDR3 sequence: CASSEYGRGYEQFF. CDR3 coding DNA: TGTGCCAGCAGTGAATACGGACGGGGTTATGAGCAGTTCTTC.

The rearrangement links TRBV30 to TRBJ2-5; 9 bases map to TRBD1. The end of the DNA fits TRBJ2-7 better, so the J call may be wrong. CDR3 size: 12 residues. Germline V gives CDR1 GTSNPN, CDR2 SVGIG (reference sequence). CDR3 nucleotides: TGTGCCGGGGACAGGGACTCCTACGAGCAGTACTTC. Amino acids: CAGDRDSYEQYF.

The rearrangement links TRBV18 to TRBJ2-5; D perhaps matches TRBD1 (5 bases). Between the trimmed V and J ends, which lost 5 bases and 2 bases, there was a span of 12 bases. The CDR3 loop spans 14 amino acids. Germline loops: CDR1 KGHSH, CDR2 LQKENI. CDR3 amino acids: CASSTYRQQETQYF. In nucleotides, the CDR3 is TGTGCCAGCTCAACCTACCGACAGCAAGAGACCCAGTACTTC.

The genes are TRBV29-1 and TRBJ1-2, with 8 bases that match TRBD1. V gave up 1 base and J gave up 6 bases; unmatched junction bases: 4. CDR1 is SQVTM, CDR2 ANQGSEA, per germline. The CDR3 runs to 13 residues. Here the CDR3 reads CSVEAMTGDGYTF. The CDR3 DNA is TGCAGCGTTGAAGCGATGACAGGGGATGGCTACACCTTC. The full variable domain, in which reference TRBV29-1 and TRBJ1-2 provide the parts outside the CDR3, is SAVISQKPSRDICQRGTSLTIQCQVDSQVTMMFWYRQQPGQSLTLIATANQGSEATYESGFVIDKFPISRPNLTFSTLTVSNMSPEDSSIYLCSVEAMTGDGYTFGSGTRLTVV.

CDR3 coding DNA: TGTGCCAGCAGTTACTCGACAGGGGGCGGCGGGGCTTTCTTT. Its translation: CASSYSTGGGGAFF. The rearrangement links TRBV6-5 to TRBJ1-1, with 10 nucleotides matching TRBD1. V dropped 0 bases and J dropped 11; count of bases not matched to a gene: 6. The CDR3 totals 14 residues. The germline CDR1 and CDR2 sequences are MNHEY and SVGAGI.

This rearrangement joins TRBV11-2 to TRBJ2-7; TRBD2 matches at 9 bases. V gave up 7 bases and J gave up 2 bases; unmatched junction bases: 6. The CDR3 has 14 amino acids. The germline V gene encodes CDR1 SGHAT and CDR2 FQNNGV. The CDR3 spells CASKTSGPPYEQYF. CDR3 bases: TGTGCCAGCAAGACTAGCGGTCCCCCCTACGAGCAGTACTTC.

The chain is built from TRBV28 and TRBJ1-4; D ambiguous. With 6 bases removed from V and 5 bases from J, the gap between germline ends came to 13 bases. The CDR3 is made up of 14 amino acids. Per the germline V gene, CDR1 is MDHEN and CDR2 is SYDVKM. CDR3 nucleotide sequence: TGTGCCAGCAGCCCCGGCACGGGAAATGAAAAACTGTTTTTT. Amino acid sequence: CASSPGTGNEKLFF.

The CDR3 is CASSLRGQGSGQETQYF. CDR3 nucleotide sequence: TGCGCCAGCAGCTTGAGGGGACAGGGCTCGGGGCAAGAGACCCAGTACTTC. This rearrangement joins TRBV5-1 to TRBJ2-5; 9 bases match TRBD1. The CDR3 has 17 amino acids. V was pared by 1 base and J by 2 bases, with 9 bases of the junction left unmatched. The germline CDR1 and CDR2 sequences are SGHRS and YFSETQ.